This TCR beta chain was documented in a study of T cells in Graves' hyperthyroidism and ophthalmopathy. Germline V gives CDR1 LGHNT, CDR2 FRNRAP. The CDR3 runs 14 residues. Trimming took 0 bases from V and 3 from J, leaving 6 bases between them. There were TCR beta CDR3 regions amplified from RNA transcripts. The study used the HTBI primer set for a first-round RT-PCR of the TCR CDR3. TCRdb processed the multiplex PCR reads anew with MiXCR; each CDR3 protein has one entry. The sample lists roughly 580,000 distinct CDR3 sequences, more than 45% occurring once. The sequenced sample was peripheral blood or thyroid tissue (not recorded which). The source of this sequence is a woman younger than 30 with Graves' hyperthyroidism. The chain employs TRBV12-5 and TRBJ1-3; D is uncertain. CDR3 in amino acids: CASGLVIYGNTIYF. The CDR3 DNA follows: TGTGCTAGTGGTTTGGTAATATATGGAAACACCATATATTTT.